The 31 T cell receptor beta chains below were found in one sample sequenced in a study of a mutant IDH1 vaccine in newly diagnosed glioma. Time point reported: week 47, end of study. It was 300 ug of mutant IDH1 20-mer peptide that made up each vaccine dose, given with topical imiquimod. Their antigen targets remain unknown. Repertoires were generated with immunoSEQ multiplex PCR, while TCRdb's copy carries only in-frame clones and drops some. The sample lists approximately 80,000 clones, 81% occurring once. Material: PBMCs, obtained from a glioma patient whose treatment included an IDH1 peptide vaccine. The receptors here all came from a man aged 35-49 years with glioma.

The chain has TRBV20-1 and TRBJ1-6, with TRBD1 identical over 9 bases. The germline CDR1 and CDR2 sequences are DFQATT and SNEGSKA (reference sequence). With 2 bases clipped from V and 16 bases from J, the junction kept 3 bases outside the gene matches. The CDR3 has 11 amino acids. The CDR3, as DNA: TGCAGTGCTAGATCCGGGACAGGGCTCCACTTT. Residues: CSARSGTGLHF.

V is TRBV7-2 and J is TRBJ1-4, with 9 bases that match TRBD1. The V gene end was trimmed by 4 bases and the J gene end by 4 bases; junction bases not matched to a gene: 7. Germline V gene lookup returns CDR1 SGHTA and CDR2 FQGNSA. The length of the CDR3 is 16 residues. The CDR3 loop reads CASSWGQGPLNEKLFF. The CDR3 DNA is TGTGCCAGCAGCTGGGGACAGGGCCCACTTAATGAAAAACTGTTTTTT.

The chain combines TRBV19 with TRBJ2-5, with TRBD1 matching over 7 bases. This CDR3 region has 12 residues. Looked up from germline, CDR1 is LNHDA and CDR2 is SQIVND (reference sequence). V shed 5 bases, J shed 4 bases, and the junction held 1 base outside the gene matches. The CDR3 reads CASSRQGETQYF. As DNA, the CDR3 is TGTGCCAGTAGTCGACAGGGAGAGACCCAGTACTTC.

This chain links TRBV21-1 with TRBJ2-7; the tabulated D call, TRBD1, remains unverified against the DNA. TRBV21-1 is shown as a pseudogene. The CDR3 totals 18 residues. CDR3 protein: CASSKDSQDKQKKYEQYF. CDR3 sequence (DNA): TGTGCCAGCAGCAAAGACAGTCAAGATAAACAAAAGAAATACGAGCAGTACTTC.

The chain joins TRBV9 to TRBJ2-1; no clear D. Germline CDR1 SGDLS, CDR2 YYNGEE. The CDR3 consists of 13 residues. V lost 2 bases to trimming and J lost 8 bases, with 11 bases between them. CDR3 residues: CASSVVPSDEQFF. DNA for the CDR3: TGTGCCAGCAGCGTCGTGCCGTCAGATGAGCAGTTCTTC.

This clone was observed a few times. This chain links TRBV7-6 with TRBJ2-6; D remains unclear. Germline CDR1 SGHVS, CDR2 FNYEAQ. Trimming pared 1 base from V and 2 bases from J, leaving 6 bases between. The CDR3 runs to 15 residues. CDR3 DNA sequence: TGTGCCAGCAGCTTAGGGGGAACTGGGGCCAACGTCCTGACTTTC. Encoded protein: CASSLGGTGANVLTF.

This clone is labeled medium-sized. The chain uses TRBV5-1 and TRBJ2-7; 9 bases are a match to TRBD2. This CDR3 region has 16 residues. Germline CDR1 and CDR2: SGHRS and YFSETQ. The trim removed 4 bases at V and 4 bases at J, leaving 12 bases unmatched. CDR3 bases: TGCGCCAGCAGCGCCCACTTTAGCGGGAGTGGGTACGAGCAGTACTTC. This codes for CASSAHFSGSGYEQYF.

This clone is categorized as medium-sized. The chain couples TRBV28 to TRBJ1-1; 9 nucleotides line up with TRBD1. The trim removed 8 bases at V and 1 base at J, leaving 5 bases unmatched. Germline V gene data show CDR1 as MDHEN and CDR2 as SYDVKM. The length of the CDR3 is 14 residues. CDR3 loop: CASQQGAGNTEAFF. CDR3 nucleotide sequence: TGTGCCAGCCAACAGGGGGCGGGGAACACTGAAGCTTTCTTT.

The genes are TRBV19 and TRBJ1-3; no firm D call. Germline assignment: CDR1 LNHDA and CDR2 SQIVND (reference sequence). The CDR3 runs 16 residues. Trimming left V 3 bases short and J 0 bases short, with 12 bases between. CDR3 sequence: CASSIRAGLSGNTIYF. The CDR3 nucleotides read TGTGCCAGTAGTATTAGGGCGGGTCTCTCTGGAAACACCATATATTTT.

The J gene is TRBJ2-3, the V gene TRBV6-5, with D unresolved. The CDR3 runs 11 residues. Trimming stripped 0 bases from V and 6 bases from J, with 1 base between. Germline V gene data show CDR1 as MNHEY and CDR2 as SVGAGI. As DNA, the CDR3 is TGTGCCAGCAGTTACTCTGATACGCAGTATTTT. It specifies CASSYSDTQYF.

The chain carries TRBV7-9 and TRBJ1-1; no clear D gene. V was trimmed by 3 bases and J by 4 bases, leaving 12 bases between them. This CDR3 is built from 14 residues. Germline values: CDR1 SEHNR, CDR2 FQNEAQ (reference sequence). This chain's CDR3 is CASSFKGGSTEAFF. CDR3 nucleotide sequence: TGTGCCAGCAGCTTCAAGGGCGGGAGCACTGAAGCTTTCTTT.

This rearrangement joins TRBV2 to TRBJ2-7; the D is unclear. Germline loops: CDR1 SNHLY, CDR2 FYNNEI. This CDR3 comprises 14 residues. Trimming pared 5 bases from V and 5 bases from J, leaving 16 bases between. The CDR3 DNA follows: TGTGCCAGCAGTCGTCCGGCAGATTCTGACGAGCAGTACTTC. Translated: CASSRPADSDEQYF.

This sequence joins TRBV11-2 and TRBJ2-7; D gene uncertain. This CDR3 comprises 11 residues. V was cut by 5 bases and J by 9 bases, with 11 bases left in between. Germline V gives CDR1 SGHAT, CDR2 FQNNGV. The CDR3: CASSTRAGQYF. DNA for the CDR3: TGTGCCAGCAGCACCCGAGCTGGGCAGTACTTC.

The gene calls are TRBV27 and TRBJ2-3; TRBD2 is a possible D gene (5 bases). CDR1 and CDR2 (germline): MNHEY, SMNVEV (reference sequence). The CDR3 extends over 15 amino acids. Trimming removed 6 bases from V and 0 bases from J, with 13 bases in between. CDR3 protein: CASRIRADSTDTQYF. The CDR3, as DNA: TGTGCCAGCAGGATCAGAGCGGATAGCACAGATACGCAGTATTTT.

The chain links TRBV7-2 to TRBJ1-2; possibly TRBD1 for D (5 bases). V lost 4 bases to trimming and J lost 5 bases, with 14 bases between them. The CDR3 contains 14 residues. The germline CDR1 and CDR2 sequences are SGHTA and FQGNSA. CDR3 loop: CASSSLTGAYGYTF. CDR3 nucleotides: TGTGCCAGCAGCTCCCTAACAGGAGCATATGGCTACACCTTC.

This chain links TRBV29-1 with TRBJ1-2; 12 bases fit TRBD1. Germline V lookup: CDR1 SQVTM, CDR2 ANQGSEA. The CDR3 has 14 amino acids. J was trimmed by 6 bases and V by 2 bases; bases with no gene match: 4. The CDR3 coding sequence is TGCAGCGTTGAAAGGGGACAGGGGGCTGATGGCTACACCTTC. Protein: CSVERGQGADGYTF. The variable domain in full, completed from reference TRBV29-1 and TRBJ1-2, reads SAVISQKPSRDICQRGTSLTIQCQVDSQVTMMFWYRQQPGQSLTLIATANQGSEATYESGFVIDKFPISRPNLTFSTLTVSNMSPEDSSIYLCSVERGQGADGYTFGSGTRLTVV.

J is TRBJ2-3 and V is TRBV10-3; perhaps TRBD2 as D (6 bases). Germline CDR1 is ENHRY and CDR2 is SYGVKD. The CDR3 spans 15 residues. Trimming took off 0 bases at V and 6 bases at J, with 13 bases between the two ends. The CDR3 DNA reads TGTGCCATCAGTGAGTCGGGACTCCGGGCGGATACGCAGTATTTT. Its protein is CAISESGLRADTQYF.

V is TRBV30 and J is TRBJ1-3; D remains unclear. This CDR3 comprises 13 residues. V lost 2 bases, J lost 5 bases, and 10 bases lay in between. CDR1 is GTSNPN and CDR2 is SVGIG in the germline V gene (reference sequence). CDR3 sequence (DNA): TGTGCCTGGAGTATTGGGCCTAGAAACACCATATATTTT. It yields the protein CAWSIGPRNTIYF.

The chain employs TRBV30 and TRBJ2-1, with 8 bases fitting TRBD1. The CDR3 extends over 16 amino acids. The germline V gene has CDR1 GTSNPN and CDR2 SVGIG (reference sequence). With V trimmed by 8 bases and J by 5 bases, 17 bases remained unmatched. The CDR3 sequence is CASTRAGGQVNNEQFF. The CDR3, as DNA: TGTGCCAGCACCCGTGCTGGGGGACAGGTCAACAATGAGCAGTTCTTC.

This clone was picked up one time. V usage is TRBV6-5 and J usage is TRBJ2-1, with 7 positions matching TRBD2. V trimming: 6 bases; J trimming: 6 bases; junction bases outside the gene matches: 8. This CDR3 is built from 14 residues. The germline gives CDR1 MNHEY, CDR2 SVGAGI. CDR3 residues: CASRGSASGNEQFF. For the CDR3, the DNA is TGTGCCAGCAGGGGGTCGGCTAGCGGCAATGAGCAGTTCTTC.

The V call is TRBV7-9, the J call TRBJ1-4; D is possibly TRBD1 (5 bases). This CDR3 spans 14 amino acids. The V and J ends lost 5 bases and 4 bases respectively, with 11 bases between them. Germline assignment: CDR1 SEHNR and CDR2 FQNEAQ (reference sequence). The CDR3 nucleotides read TGTGCCAGCAGCCCTACAGGAGTTAATGAAAAACTGTTTTTT. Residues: CASSPTGVNEKLFF.

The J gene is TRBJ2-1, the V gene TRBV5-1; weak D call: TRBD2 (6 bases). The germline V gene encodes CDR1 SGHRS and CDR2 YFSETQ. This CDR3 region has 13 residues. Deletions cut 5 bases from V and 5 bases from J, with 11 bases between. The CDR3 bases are TGCGCCAGCAGAATTTCGGGGGACAATGAGCAGTTCTTC. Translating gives CASRISGDNEQFF.

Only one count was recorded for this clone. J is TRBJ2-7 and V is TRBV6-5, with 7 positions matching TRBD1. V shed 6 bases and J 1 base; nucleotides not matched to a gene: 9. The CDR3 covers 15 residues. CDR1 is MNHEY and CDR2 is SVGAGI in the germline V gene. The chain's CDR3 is CASRLRDRPSYEQYF. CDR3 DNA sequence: TGTGCCAGCAGACTCCGGGACAGACCTTCCTACGAGCAGTACTTC.

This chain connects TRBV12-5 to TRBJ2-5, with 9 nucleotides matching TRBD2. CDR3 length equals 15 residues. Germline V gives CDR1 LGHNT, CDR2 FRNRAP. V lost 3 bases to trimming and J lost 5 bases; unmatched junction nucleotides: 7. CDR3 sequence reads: CASGLGAGGAETQYF. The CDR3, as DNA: TGTGCTAGTGGTTTAGGAGCGGGGGGCGCGGAGACCCAGTACTTC. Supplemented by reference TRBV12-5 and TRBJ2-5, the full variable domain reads DARVTQTPRHKVTEMGQEVTMRCQPILGHNTVFWYRQTMMQGLELLAYFRNRAPLDDSGMPKDRFSAEMPDATLATLKIQPSEPRDSAVYFCASGLGAGGAETQYFGPGTRLLVL.

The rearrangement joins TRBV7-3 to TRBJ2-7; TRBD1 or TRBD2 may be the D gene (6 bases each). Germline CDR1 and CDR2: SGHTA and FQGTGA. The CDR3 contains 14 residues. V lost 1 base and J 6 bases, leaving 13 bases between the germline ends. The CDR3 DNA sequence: TGTGCCAGCAGCTTAAAGGGGGGACCGGGCGAGCAGTACTTC. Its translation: CASSLKGGPGEQYF.

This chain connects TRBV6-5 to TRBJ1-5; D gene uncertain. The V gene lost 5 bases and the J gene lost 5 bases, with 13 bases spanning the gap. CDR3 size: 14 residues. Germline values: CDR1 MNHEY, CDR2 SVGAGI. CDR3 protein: CASSPRRTDQPQHF. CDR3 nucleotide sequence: TGTGCCAGCAGTCCCCGACGGACCGATCAGCCCCAGCATTTT.

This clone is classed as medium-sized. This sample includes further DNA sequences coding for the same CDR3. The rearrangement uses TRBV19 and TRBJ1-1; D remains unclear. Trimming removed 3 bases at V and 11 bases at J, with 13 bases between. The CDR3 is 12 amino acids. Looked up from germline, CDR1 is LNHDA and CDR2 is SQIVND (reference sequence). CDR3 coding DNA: TGTGCCAGTAGTATTGGCCCGCGAGAGGCTTTCTTT. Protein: CASSIGPREAFF.

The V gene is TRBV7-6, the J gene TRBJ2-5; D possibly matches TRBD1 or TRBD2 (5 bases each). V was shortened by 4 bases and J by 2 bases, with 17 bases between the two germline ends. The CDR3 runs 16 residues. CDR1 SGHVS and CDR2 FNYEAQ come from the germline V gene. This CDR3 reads CASSYWRGQGQETQYF. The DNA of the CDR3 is TGTGCCAGCAGCTACTGGCGAGGGCAGGGTCAAGAGACCCAGTACTTC.

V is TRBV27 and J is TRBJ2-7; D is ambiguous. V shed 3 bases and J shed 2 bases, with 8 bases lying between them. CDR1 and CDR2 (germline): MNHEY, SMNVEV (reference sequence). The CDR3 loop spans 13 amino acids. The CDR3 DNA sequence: TGTGCCAGCAGTTTCCAGCGTGCCTACGAGCAGTACTTC. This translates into CASSFQRAYEQYF.

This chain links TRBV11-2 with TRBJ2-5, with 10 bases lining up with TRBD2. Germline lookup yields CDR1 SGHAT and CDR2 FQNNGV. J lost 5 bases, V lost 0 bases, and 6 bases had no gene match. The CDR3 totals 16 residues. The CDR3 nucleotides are TGTGCCAGCAGCTTAGAGATAGCGGGAGGAGGGGAGACCCAGTACTTC. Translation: CASSLEIAGGGETQYF. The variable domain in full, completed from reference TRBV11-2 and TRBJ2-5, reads EAGVAQSPRYKIIEKRQSVAFWCNPISGHATLYWYQQILGQGPKLLIQFQNNGVVDDSQLPKDRFSAERLKGVDSTLKIQPAKLEDSAVYLCASSLEIAGGGETQYFGPGTRLLVL.

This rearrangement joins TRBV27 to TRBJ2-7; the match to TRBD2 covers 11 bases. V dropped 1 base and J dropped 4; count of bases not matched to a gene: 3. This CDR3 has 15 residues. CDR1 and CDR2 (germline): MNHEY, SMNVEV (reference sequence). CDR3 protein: CASSLLPSGRYEQYF. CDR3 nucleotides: TGTGCCAGCAGTTTATTGCCTAGCGGGAGGTACGAGCAGTACTTC.